The TCR beta chain under discussion was sequenced for a study of PD-L1 blockade in urothelial cancer. Whole-study context: Investigators checked blood 3 weeks (second dose) and 6 weeks after treatment start. The study recovered a median of 141,255 T cells per blood sample.

The germline V gene encodes CDR1 SGHAT and CDR2 FQNNGV. CDR3 length: 16 residues. J gave up 2 bases and V 8 bases, and 11 bases lay outside the gene matches. Some clones are missing from TCRdb's copy, which holds only in-frame ones; the method was immunoSEQ multiplex PCR. The sample has about 41,000 clones; roughly 85% are singletons. Study-level results: Durable-benefit patients showed greater tumor-associated blood clone expansion at 3 weeks.

As to this clone: Antigen: not known.

As to time point: peripheral blood 6 weeks after treatment start. Patients were diagnosed with urothelial carcinoma, either locally advanced or metastatic. The sequence derives from a man between 65 and 85 years old with urothelial cancer. V usage is TRBV11-2 and J usage is TRBJ2-7; 11 positions match TRBD2. Sequencing was performed on PBMCs, taken around atezolizumab (anti-PD-L1) treatment. The CDR3 loop is CASGLTGTSGTYEQYF. The DNA of the CDR3 is TGTGCCAGCGGCCTCACCGGGACTAGCGGAACCTACGAGCAGTACTTC.